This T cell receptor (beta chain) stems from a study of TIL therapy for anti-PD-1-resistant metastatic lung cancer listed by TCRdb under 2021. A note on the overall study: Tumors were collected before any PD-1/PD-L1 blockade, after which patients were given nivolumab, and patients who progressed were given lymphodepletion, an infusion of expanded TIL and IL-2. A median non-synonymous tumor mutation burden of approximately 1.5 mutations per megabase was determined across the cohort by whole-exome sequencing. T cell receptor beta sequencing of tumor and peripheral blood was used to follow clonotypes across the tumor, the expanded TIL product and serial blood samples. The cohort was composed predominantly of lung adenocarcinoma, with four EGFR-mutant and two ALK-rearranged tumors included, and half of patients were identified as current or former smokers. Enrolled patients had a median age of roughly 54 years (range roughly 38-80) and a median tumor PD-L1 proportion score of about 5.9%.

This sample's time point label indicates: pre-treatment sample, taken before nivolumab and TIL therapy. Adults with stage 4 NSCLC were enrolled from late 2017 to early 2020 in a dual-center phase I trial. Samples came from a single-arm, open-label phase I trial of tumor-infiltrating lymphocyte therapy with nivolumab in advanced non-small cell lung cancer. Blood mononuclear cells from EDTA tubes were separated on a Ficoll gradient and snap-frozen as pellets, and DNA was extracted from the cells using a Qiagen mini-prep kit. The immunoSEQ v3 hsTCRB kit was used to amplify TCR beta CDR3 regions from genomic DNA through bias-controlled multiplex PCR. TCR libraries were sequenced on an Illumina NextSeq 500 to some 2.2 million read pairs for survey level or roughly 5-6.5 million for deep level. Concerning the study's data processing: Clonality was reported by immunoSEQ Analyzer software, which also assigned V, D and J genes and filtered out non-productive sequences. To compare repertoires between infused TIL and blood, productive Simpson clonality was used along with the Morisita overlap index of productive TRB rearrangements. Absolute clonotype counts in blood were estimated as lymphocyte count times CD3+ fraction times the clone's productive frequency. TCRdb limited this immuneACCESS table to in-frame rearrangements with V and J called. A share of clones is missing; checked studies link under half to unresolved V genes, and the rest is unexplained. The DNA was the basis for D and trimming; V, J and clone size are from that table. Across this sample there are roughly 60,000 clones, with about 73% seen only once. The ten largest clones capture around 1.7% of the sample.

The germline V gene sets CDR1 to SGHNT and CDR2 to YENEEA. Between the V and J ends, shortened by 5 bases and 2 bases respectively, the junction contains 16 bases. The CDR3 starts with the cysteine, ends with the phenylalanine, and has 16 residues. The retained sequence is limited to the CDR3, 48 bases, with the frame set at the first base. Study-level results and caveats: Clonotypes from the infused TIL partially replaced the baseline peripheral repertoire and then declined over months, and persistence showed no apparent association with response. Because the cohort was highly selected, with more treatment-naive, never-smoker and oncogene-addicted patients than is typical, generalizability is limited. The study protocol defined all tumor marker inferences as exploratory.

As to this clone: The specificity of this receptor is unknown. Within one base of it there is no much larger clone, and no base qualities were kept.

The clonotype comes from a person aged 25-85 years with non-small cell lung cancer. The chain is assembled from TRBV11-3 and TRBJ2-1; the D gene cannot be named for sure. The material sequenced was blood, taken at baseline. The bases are TGTGCCAGCAGCCACCCGGGCAGGTACCCCTACAATGAGCAGTTCTTC. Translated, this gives CASSHPGRYPYNEQFF.